This section outlines one T cell receptor (beta chain) sequence together with its context. Its antigen remains unknown. The germline gives CDR1 MNHEY, CDR2 SMNVEV (reference sequence). V lost 3 bases, J lost 4 bases, and 17 bases lay in between. The CDR3 is 16 residues long. This record comes from a study of cytomegalovirus exposure and HLA in healthy donors. Study overall: About 80 million unique TCRs, all from HLA-typed donors, were included in an early release of the data.

Study-wide results and limits: Analyses of presence/absence relied on an assumption of roughly uniform sequencing depth across donors. Solely CMV serostatus was available to characterize immune exposure.

Primers: 60 Vbeta forward and 13 Jbeta reverse. Clones were sequenced by immunoSEQ multiplex PCR, and TCRdb holds only the in-frame ones, with some missing. The profile shows approximately 200,000 clones, roughly 85% of them singletons. The origin of this receptor is a woman aged 50 to 60 in good health and CMV-seronegative. This chain connects TRBV27 to TRBJ2-3; D perhaps matches TRBD2 (8 bases). The sequencing input was PBMCs. In DNA, the CDR3 is TGTGCCAGCAGTTTTCGGGGGGGCAGGGGGGCAGATACGCAGTATTTT. The encoded protein is CASSFRGGRGADTQYF.